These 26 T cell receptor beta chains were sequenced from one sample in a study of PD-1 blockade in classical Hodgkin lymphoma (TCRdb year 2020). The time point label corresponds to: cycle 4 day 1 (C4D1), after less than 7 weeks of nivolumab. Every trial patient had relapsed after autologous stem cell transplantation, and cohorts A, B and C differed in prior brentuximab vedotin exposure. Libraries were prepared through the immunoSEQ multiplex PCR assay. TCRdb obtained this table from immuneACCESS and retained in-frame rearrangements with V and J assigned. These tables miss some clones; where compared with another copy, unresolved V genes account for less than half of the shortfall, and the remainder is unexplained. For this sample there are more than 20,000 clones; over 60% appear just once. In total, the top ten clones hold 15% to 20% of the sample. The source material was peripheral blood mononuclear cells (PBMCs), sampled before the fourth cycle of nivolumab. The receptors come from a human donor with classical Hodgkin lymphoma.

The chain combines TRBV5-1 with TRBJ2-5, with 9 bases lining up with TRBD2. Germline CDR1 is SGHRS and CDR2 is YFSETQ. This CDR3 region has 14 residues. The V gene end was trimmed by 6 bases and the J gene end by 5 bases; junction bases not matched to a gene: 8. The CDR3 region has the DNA TGCGCCAGCACCCGCGGGGGGGCTGAGGAGACCCAGTACTTC. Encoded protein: CASTRGGAEETQYF.

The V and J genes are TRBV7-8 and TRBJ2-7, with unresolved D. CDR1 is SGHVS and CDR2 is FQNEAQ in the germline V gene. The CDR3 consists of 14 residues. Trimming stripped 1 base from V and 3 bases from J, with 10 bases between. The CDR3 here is CASSLVLGGYEQYF. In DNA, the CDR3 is TGTGCCAGCAGCTTAGTGTTGGGTGGCTACGAGCAGTACTTC.

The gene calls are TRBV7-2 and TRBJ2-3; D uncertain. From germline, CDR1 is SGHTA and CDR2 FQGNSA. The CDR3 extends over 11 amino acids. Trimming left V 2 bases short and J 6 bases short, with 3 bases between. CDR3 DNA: TGTGCCAGCAGCTTATATGATACGCAGTATTTT. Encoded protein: CASSLYDTQYF.

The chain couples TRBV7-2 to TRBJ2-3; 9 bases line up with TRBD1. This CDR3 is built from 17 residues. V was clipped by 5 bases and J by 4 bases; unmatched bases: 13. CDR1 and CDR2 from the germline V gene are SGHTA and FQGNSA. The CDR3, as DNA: TGTGCCAGCAGCCTCTTACCCGGGACAGGGACTTCAGATACGCAGTATTTT. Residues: CASSLLPGTGTSDTQYF.

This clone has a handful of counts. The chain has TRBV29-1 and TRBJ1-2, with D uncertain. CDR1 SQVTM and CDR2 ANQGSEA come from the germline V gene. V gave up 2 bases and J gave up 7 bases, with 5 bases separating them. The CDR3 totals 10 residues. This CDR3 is CSVERAGYTF. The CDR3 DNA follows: TGCAGCGTTGAAAGGGCTGGCTACACCTTC.

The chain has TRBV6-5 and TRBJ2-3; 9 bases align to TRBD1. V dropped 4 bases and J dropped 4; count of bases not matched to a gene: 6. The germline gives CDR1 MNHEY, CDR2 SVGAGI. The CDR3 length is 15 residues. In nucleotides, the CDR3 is TGTGCCAGCAGTTGGGGACAGGGTTTATCAGATACGCAGTATTTT. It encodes CASSWGQGLSDTQYF.

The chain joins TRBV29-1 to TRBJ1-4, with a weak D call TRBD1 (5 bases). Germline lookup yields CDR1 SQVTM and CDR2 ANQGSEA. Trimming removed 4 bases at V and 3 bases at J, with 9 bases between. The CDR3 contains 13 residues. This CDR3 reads CSVGRGANEKLFF. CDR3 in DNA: TGCAGCGTTGGGAGGGGAGCTAATGAAAAACTGTTTTTT. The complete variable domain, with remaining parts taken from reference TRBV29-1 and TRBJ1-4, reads SAVISQKPSRDICQRGTSLTIQCQVDSQVTMMFWYRQQPGQSLTLIATANQGSEATYESGFVIDKFPISRPNLTFSTLTVSNMSPEDSSIYLCSVGRGANEKLFFGSGTQLSVL.

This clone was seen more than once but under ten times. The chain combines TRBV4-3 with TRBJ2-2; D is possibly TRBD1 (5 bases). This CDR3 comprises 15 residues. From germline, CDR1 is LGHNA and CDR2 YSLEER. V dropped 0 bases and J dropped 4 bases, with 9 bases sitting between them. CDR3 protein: CASSQDGAVTGELFF. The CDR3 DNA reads TGCGCCAGCAGCCAAGATGGGGCAGTCACCGGGGAGCTGTTTTTT.

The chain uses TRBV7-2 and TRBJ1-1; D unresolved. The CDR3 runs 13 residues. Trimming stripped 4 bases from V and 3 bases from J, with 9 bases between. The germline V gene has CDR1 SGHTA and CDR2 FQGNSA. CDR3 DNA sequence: TGTGCCAGCAGCTCCGGACTGGACACTGAAGCTTTCTTT. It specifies CASSSGLDTEAFF.

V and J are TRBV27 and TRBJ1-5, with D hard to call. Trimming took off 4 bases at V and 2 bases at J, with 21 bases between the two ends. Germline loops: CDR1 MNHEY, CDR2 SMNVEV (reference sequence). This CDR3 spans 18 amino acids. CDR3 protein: CASSSLFGPQSGNQPQHF. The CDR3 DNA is TGTGCCAGCAGTTCCCTTTTCGGTCCCCAATCGGGCAATCAGCCCCAGCATTTT.

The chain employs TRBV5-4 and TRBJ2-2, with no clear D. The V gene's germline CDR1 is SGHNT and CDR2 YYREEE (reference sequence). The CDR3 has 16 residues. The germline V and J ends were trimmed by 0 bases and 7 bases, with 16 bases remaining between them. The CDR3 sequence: CASSLASPRLGGELFF. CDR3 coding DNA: TGTGCCAGCAGCTTGGCTAGTCCCCGCTTAGGCGGGGAGCTGTTTTTT.

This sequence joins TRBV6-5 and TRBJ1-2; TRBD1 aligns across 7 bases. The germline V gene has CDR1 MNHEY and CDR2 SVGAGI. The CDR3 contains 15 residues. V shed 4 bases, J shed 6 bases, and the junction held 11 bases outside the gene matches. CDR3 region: CASSSLEARGHGYTF. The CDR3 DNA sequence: TGTGCCAGCAGTTCCCTGGAGGCGAGGGGGCATGGCTACACCTTC.

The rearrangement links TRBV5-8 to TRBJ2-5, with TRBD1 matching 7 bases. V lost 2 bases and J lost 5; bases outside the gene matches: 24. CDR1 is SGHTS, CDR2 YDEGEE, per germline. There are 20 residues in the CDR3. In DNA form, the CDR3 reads TGTGCCAGCAGCTTATTTGGGAAGGAGCCAGAACAGGGGCCAGTGGAGACCCAGTACTTC. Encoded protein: CASSLFGKEPEQGPVETQYF.

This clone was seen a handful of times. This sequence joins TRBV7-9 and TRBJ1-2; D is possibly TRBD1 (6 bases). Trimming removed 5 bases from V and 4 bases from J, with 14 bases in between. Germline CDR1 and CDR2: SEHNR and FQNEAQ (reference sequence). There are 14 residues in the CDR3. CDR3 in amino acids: CASSPPDSPYGYTF. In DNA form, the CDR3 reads TGTGCCAGCAGCCCCCCGGACAGCCCCTATGGCTACACCTTC.

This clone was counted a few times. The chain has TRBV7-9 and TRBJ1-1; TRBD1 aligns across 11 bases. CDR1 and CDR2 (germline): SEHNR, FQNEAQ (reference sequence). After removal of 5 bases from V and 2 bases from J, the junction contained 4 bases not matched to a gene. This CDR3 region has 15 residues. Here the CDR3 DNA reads TGTGCCAGCAGCGGGACAGGGGGGACAAACACTGAAGCTTTCTTT. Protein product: CASSGTGGTNTEAFF. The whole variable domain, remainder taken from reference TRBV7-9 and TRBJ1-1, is DTGVSQNPRHKITKRGQNVTFRCDPISEHNRLYWYRQTLGQGPEFLTYFQNEAQLEKSRLLSDRFSAERPKGSFSTLEIQRTEQGDSAMYLCASSGTGGTNTEAFFGQGTRLTVV.

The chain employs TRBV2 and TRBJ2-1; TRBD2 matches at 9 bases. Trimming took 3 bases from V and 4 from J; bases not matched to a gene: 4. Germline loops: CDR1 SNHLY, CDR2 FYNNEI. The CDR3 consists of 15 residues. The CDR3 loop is CASSDGLAGYNEQFF. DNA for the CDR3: TGTGCCAGCAGTGATGGGCTAGCGGGATACAATGAGCAGTTCTTC.

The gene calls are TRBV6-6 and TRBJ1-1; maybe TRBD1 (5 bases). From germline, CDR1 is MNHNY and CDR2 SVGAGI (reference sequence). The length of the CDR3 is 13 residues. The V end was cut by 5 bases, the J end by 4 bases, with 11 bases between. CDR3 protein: CASSRGLGTEAFF. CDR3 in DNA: TGTGCCAGCAGTCGGGGGTTAGGCACTGAAGCTTTCTTT.

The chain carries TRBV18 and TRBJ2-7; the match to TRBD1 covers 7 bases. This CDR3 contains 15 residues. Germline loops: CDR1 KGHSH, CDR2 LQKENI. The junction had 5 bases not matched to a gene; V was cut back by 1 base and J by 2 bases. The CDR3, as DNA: TGTGCCAGCTCACCACGGTTCCAGGGGGCCTACGAGCAGTACTTC. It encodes CASSPRFQGAYEQYF.

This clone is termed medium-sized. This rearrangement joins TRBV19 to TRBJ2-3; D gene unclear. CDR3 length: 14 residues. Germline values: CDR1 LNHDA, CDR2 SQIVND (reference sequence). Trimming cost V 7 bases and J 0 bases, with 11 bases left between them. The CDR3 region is CASTATASTDTQYF. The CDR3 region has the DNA TGTGCCAGTACGGCTACCGCTAGCACAGATACGCAGTATTTT.

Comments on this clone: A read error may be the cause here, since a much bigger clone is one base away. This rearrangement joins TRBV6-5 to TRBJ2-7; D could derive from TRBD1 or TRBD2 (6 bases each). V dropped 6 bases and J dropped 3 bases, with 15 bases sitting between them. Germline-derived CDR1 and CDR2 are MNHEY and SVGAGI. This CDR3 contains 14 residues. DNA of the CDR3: TGTGCCAGCAGCCGAACGGGGGCGAACTACGAGCAGTACTTC. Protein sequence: CASSRTGANYEQYF.

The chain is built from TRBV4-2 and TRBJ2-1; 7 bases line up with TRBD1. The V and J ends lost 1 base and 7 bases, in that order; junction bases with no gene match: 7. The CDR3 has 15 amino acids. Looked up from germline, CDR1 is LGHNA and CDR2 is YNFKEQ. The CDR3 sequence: CASSQGIIQGNEQFF. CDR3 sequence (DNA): TGTGCCAGCAGCCAAGGAATAATACAGGGGAATGAGCAGTTCTTC.

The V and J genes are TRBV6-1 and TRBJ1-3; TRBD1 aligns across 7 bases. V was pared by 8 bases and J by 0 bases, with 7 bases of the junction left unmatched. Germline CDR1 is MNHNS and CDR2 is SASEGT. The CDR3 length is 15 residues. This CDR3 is CASATGQSSGNTIYF. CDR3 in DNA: TGTGCCAGCGCGACGGGACAGAGCTCTGGAAACACCATATATTTT.

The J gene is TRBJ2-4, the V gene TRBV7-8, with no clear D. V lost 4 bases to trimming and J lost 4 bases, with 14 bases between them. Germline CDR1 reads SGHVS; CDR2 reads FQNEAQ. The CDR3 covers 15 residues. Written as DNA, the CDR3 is TGTGCCAGCAGCTCTCCCTTTTTGGGGAAAAACATTCAGTACTTC. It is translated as CASSSPFLGKNIQYF.

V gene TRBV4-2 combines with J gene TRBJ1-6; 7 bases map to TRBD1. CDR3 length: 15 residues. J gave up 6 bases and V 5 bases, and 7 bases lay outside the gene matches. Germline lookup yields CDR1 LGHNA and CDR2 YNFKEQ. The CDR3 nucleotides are TGTGCCAGCAGCTTACAGGGGCCATCTAATTCACCCCTCCACTTT. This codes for CASSLQGPSNSPLHF.

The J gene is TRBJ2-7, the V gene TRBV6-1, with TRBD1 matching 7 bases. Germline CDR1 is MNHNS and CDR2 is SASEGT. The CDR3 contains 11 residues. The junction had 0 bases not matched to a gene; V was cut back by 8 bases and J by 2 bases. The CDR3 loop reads CASDRAYEQYF. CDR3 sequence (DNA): TGTGCCAGCGACAGGGCCTACGAGCAGTACTTC.

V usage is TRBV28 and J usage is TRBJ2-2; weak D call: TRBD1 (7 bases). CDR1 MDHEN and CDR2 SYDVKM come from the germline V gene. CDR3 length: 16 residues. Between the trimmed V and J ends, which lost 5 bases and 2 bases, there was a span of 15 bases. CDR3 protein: CASSLRQGGNTGELFF. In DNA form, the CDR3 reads TGTGCCAGCAGTCTAAGACAGGGAGGAAACACCGGGGAGCTGTTTTTT.